The source of this T cell receptor beta chain is a study of blood T cell repertoires in COVID-19. Whole-study context: There were acute and convalescent COVID-19 samples, and they came from the United States, Italy and Spain. Nucleic acid was either cDNA or gDNA, and it came from T cells, B-cell-depleted T cells, or PBMCs.

CDR1 and CDR2 (germline): MNHNS, SASEGT. The CDR3 consists of 13 residues. With 2 bases removed from V and 4 bases from J, the gap between germline ends came to 6 bases. Original data processing: For nucleated cells, counts were estimated from reference gene primer amplification. The repertoire was sequenced with immunoSEQ multiplex PCR; TCRdb's copy has only in-frame clones and lacks some. V, J and clone size derive from that table, while D and trimming were established from the DNA sequence. The table shows roughly 56,000 clones, with 85% occurring only once. Sequenced sample: peripheral blood. The TCR comes from a human donor in a cohort sampled during active COVID-19. The chain recombines TRBV6-1 with TRBJ2-1, with no clear D. DNA for the CDR3: TGTGCCAGCAGTGAATGGGCGTACAATGAGCAGTTCTTC. This translates into CASSEWAYNEQFF.